This T cell receptor beta chain was sequenced in a study of shared clonotypes between healthy human individuals. Trimming removed 2 bases from V and 8 bases from J, with 9 bases in between. The CDR3 has 12 amino acids. Germline V CDR1 and CDR2: MRHNA, SNTAGT. When replicate PCRs were run on sorted subsets, they used 150 to 250 ng DNA, some 30,000 T cell genomes. The repertoire was sequenced with immunoSEQ multiplex PCR; TCRdb's copy has only in-frame clones and lacks some. The sample lists millions of clones, around nine tenths occurring once. Input material: naive CD4+ T cells sorted from blood. Subset denoted: CD45RA+ positively selected. The chain combines TRBV6-4 with TRBJ1-2; D call uncertain. This TCR derives from a man younger than 35 in good health. The CDR3 here is CASSDRAGGYTF. For the CDR3, the DNA is TGTGCCAGCAGTGACCGGGCGGGCGGCTACACCTTC.